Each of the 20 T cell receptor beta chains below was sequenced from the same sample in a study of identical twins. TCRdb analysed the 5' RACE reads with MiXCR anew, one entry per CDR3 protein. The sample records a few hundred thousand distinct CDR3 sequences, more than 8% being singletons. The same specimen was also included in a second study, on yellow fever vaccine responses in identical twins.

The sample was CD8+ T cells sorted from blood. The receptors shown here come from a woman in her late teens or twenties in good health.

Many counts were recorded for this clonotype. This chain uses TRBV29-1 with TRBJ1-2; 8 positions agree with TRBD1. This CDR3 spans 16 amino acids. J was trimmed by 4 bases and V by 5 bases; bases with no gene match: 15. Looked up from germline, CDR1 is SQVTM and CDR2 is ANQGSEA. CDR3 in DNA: TGCAGCGTTAATGGGGACAGGAGGGGGTCTGGCTATGGCTACACCTTC. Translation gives CSVNGDRRGSGYGYTF.

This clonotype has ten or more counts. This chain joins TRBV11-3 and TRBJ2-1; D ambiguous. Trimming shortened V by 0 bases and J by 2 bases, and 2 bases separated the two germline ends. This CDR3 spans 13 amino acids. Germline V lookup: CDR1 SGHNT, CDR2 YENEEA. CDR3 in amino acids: CASSLEAYNEQFF. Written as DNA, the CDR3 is TGTGCCAGCAGCTTAGAGGCCTACAATGAGCAGTTCTTC.

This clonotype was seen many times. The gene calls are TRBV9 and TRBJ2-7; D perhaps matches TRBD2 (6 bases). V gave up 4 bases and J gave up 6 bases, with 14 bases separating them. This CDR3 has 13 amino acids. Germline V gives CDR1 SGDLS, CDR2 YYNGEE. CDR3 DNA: TGTGCCAGCAGCCCCACCGGGGGACGCGAGCAGTACTTC. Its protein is CASSPTGGREQYF.

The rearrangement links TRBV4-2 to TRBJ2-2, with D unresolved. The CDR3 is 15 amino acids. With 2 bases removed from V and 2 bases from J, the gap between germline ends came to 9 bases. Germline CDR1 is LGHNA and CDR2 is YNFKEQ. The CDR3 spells CASSQWQANTGELFF. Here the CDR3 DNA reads TGTGCCAGCAGCCAATGGCAGGCTAACACCGGGGAGCTGTTTTTT.

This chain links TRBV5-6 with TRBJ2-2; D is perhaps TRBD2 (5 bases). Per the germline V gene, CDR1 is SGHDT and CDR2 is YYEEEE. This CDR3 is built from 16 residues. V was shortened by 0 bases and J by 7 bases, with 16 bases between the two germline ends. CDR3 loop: CASSLVGLSEDGELFF. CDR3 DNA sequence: TGTGCCAGCAGCTTGGTCGGACTCTCCGAGGACGGGGAGCTGTTTTTT.

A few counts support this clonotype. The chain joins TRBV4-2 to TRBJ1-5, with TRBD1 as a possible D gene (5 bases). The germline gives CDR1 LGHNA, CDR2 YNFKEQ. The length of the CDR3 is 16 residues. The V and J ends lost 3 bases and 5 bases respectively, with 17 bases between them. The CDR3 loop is CASSQDNIQGDQPQHF. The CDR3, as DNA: TGTGCCAGCAGCCAGGATAATATCCAGGGCGATCAGCCCCAGCATTTT.

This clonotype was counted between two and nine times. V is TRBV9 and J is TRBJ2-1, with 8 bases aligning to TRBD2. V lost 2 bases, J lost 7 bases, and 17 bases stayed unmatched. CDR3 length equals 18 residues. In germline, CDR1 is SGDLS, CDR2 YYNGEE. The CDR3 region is CASSVGRVAGSPGNEQFF. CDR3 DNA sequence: TGTGCCAGCAGCGTGGGGAGGGTAGCGGGATCCCCGGGGAATGAGCAGTTCTTC.

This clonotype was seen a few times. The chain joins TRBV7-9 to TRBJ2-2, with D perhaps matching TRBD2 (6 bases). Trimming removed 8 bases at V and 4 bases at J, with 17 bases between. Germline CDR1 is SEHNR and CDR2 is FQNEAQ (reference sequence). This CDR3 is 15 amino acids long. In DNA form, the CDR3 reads TGTGCCAGCTTCGGAGGGTCCGAGAGCACCGGGGAGCTGTTTTTT. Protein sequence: CASFGGSESTGELFF.

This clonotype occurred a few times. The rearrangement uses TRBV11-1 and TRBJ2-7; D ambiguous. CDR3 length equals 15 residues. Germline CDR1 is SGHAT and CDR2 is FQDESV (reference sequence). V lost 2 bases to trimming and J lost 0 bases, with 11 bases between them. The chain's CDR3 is CASSLTLGSSYEQYF. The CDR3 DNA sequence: TGTGCCAGCAGCTTAACGTTGGGAAGCTCCTACGAGCAGTACTTC.

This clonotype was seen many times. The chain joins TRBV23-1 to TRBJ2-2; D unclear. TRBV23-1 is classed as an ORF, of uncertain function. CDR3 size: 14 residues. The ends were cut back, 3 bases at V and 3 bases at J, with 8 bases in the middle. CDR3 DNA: TGCGCCAGCAGTCATGTACGGGACACCGGGGAGCTGTTTTTT. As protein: CASSHVRDTGELFF.

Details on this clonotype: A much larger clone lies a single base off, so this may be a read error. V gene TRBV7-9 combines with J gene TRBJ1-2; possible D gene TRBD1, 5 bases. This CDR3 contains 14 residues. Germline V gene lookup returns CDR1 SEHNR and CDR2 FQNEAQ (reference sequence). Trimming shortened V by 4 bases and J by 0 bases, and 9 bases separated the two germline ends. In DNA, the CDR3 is TGTGCCAGCAGCTGGGACGGATCTAACTATGGCTACACCTTC. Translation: CASSWDGSNYGYTF.

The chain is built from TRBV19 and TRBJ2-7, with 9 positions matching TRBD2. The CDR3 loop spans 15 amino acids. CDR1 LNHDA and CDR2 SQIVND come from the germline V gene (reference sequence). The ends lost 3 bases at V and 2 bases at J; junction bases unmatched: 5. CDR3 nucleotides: TGTGCCAGTAGTATTTTCCTAGCGGGAACCTACGAGCAGTACTTC. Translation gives CASSIFLAGTYEQYF.

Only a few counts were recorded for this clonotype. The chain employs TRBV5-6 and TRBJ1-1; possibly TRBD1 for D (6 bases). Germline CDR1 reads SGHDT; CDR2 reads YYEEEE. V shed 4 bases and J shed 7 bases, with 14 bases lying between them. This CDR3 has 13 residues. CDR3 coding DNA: TGTGCCAGCAGCGTACCAGGGGCGGATGAAGCTTTCTTT. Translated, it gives CASSVPGADEAFF.

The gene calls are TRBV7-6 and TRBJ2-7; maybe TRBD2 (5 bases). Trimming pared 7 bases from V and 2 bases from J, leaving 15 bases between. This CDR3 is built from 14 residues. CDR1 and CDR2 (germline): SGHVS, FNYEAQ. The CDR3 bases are TGTGCCAGCACCTGGTTGAGCGGTCCCTACGAGCAGTACTTC. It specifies CASTWLSGPYEQYF.

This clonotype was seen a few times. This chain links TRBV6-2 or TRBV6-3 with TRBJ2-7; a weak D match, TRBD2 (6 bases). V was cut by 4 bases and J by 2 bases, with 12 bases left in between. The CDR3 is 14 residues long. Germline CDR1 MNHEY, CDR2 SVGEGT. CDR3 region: CASSSRTTTYEQYF. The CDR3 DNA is TGTGCCAGCAGTTCCAGGACTACTACCTACGAGCAGTACTTC.

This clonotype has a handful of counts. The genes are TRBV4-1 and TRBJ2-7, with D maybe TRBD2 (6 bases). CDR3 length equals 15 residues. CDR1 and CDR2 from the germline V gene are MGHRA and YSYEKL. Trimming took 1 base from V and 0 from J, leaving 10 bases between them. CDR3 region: CASSQGDGSSYEQYF. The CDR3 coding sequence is TGCGCCAGCAGCCAAGGTGACGGGAGCTCCTACGAGCAGTACTTC.

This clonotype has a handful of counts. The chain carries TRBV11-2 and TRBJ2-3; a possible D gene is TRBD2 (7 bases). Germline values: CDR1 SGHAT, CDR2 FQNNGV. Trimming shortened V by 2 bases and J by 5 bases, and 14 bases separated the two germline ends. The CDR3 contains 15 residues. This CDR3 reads CASSLWGGLGDTQYF. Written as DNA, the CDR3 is TGTGCCAGCAGCTTATGGGGGGGCCTCGGAGATACGCAGTATTTT.

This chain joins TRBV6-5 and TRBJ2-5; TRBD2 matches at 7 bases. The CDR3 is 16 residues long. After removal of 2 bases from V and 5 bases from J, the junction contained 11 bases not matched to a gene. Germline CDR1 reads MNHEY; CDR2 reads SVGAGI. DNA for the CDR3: TGTGCCAGCAGTTACCCGCGGGCGGGAGAAGGGGAGACCCAGTACTTC. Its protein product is CASSYPRAGEGETQYF.

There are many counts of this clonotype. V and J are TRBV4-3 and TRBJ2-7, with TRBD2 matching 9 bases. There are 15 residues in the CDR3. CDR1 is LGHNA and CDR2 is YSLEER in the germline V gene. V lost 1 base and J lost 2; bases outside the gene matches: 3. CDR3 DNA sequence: TGCGCCAGCAGCCAAGGGCTAGCGGGAACCTACGAGCAGTACTTC. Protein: CASSQGLAGTYEQYF.

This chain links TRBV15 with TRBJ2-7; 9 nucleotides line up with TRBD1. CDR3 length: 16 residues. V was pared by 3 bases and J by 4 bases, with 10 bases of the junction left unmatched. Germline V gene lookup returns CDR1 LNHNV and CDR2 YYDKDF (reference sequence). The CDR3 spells CATSRLGQGGRYEQYF. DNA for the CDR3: TGTGCCACCAGCAGGCTGGGACAGGGTGGCCGATACGAGCAGTACTTC.